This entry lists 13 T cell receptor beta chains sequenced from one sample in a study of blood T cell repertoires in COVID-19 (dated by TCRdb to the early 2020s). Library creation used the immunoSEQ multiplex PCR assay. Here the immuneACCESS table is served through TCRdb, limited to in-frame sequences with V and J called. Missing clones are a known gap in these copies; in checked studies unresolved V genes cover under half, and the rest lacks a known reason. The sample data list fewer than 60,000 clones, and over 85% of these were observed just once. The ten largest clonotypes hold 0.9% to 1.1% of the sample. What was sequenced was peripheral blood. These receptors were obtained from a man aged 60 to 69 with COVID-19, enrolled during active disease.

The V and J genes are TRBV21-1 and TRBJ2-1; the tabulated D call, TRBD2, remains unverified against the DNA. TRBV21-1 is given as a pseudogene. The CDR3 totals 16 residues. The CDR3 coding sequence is TGTGCCAGCAGCCAAACCGGGACTAGCAGATGGCATGAGCAGTTCTTC. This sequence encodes CASSQTGTSRWHEQFF.

CDR3 coding DNA: TGTGCCAGCAGCTTTAGCCCTGGGACAGAAGTAAATTCACCCCTCCACTTT. Translation gives CASSFSPGTEVNSPLHF. The rearrangement joins TRBV7-8 to TRBJ1-6; 7 nucleotides agree with TRBD1. CDR3 length: 17 residues. Losses at the gene ends were 3 bases for V and 7 bases for J; bases not matched to a gene: 12. Germline CDR1 SGHVS, CDR2 FQNEAQ.

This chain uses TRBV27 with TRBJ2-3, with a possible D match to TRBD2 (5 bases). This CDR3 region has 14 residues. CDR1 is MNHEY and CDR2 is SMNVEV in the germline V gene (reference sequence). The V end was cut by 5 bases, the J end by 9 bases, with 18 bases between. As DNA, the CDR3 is TGTGCCAGCAGTGTCCTATATGTTGGGAGCACGCAGTATTTT. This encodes CASSVLYVGSTQYF.

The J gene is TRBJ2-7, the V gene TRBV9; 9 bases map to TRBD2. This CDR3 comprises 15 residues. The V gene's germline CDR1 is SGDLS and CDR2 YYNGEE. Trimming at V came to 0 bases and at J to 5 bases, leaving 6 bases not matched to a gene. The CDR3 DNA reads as TGTGCCAGCAGCGTAGCCGGGACTAGCAGCGACGAGCAGTACTTC. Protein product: CASSVAGTSSDEQYF.

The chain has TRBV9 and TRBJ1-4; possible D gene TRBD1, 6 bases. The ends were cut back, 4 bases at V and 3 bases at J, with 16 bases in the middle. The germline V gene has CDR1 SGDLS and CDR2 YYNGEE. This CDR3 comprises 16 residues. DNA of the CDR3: TGTGCCAGCAGCCTAGGTAGTGGGACACCTAATGAAAAACTGTTTTTT. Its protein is CASSLGSGTPNEKLFF.

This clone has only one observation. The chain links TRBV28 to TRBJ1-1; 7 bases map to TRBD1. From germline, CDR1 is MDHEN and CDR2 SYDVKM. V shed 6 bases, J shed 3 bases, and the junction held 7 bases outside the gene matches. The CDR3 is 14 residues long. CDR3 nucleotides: TGTGCCAGCAGGGCAGGGGGAACTTACACTGAAGCTTTCTTT. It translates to CASRAGGTYTEAFF. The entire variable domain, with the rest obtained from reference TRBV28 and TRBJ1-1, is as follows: DVKVTQSSRYLVKRTGEKVFLECVQDMDHENMFWYRQDPGLGLRLIYFSYDVKMKEKGDIPEGYSVSREKKERFSLILESASTNQTSMYLCASRAGGTYTEAFFGQGTRLTVV.

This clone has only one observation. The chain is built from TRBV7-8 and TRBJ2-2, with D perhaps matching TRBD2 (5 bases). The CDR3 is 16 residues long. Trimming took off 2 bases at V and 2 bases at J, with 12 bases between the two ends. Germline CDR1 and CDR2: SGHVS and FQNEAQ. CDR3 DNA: TGTGCCAGCAGCTTATTTACTAGTAGAAACACCGGGGAGCTGTTTTTT. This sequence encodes CASSLFTSRNTGELFF.

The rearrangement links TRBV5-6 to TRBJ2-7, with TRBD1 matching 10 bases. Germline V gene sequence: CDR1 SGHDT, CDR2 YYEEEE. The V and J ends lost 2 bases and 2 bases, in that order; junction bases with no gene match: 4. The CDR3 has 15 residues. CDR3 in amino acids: CASSFRTGGPYEQYF. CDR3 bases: TGTGCCAGCAGCTTCCGGACAGGGGGTCCCTACGAGCAGTACTTC.

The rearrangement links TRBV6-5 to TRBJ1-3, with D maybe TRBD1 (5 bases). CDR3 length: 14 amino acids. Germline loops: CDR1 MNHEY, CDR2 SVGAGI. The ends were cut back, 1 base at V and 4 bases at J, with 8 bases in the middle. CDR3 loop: CASSYYRGGNTIYF. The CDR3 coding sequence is TGTGCCAGCAGTTACTATAGGGGAGGAAACACCATATATTTT.

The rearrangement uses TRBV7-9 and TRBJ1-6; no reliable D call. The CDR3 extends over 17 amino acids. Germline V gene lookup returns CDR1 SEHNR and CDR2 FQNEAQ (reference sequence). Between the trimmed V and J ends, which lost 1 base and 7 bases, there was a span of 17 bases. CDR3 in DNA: TGTGCCAGCAGCTTAGTACGGACGGAGGTGAGGAATTCACCCCTCCACTTT. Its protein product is CASSLVRTEVRNSPLHF.

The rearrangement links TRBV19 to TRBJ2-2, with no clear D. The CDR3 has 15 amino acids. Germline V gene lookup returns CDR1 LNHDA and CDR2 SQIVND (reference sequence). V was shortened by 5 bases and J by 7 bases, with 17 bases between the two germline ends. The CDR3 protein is CASSPQIGSGGELFF. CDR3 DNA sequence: TGTGCCAGTAGTCCCCAGATCGGGTCCGGCGGGGAGCTGTTTTTT.

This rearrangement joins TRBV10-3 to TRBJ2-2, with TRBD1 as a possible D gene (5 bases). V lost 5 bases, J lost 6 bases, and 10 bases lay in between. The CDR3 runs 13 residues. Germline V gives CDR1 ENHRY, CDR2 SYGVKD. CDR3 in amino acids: CAISKGLAGELFF. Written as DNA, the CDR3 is TGTGCCATCAGTAAGGGGCTTGCCGGGGAGCTGTTTTTT.

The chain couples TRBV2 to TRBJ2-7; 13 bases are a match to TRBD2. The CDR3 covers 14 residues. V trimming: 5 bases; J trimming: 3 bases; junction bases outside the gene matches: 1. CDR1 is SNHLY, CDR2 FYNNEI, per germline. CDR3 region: CASSWTSGGYEQYF. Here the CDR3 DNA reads TGTGCCAGCAGTTGGACTAGCGGGGGCTACGAGCAGTACTTC.